The 9 T cell receptor beta chains below all came from one sample that was sequenced in a study of Tregs in tolerant kidney transplant recipients. The table came from immunoSEQ multiplex PCR; TCRdb's copy has only in-frame clones and leaves some out. The sample yields nearly 95,000 clones, roughly 93% seen once. Sequences were derived from CD4+ T cells from blood, sampled before the transplant. These receptors were obtained from a human donor who received a combined kidney and bone marrow transplant.

The chain employs TRBV11-2 and TRBJ2-3; D gene ambiguous. The CDR3 extends over 15 amino acids. Trimming stripped 0 bases from V and 2 bases from J, with 9 bases between. Looked up from germline, CDR1 is SGHAT and CDR2 is FQNNGV. DNA for the CDR3: TGTGCCAGCAGCTTAGAAGGCGGATCCACAGATACGCAGTATTTT. The encoded protein is CASSLEGGSTDTQYF.

This clone was seen only once. The J gene is TRBJ2-1, the V gene TRBV5-1; 9 bases are a match to TRBD1. The germline CDR1 and CDR2 sequences are SGHRS and YFSETQ. This CDR3 is 16 amino acids long. V lost 4 bases and J lost 5; bases outside the gene matches: 10. CDR3: CASSPQGQGGNNEQFF. CDR3 bases: TGCGCCAGCAGCCCCCAGGGACAGGGAGGGAACAATGAGCAGTTCTTC.

The J gene is TRBJ2-5, the V gene TRBV5-5; 12 bases map to TRBD2. The CDR3 is 15 amino acids. CDR1 SGHKS and CDR2 YYEKEE come from the germline V gene (reference sequence). Germline trimming cut 4 bases from V and 1 base from J; bases unmatched to any gene: 2. The chain's CDR3 is CASSRTSGVQETQYF. CDR3 DNA sequence: TGTGCCAGCAGCCGGACTAGCGGGGTCCAAGAGACCCAGTACTTC.

The genes are TRBV6-5 and TRBJ2-4; 9 bases align to TRBD1. The CDR3 totals 13 residues. The V gene's germline CDR1 is MNHEY and CDR2 SVGAGI. V lost 6 bases to trimming and J lost 9 bases; unmatched junction nucleotides: 6. CDR3 nucleotides: TGTGCCAGCAGGGACAGGGGTTATGGCATTCAGTACTTC. It yields the protein CASRDRGYGIQYF.

This rearrangement joins TRBV30 to TRBJ1-1, with 7 bases that match TRBD1. From germline, CDR1 is GTSNPN and CDR2 SVGIG (reference sequence). The CDR3 contains 15 residues. With V trimmed by 0 bases and J by 3 bases, 7 bases remained unmatched. The CDR3 bases are TGTGCCTGGAGTGTACCGAAGGGGGCGGACACTGAAGCTTTCTTT. This gives the protein CAWSVPKGADTEAFF.

The gene calls are TRBV5-1 and TRBJ1-4; D is unclear. The CDR3 runs to 14 residues. Trimming took off 2 bases at V and 0 bases at J, with 5 bases between the two ends. From germline, CDR1 is SGHRS and CDR2 YFSETQ. This chain's CDR3 is CASSFQTTNEKLFF. In DNA, the CDR3 is TGCGCCAGCAGCTTCCAGACAACTAATGAAAAACTGTTTTTT.

The chain carries TRBV30 and TRBJ2-2; D is perhaps TRBD2 (5 bases). The CDR3 covers 18 residues. Germline CDR1 reads GTSNPN; CDR2 reads SVGIG (reference sequence). Trimming took 0 bases from V and 0 from J, leaving 17 bases between them. The CDR3 region has the DNA TGTGCCTGGAGTGTGTGGACTTTCAGTACGTCGAACACCGGGGAGCTGTTTTTT. Its translation is CAWSVWTFSTSNTGELFF.

The V gene is TRBV5-1, the J gene TRBJ2-7; D remains unclear. The length of the CDR3 is 13 residues. Germline lookup yields CDR1 SGHRS and CDR2 YFSETQ. V dropped 0 bases and J dropped 6 bases, with 10 bases sitting between them. The CDR3 is CASSLEPNREQYF. CDR3 sequence (DNA): TGCGCCAGCAGCTTGGAGCCGAATCGCGAGCAGTACTTC.

The CDR3 region has the DNA TGTGCCAGCAGCTTACGCGGAGGCTCCTACAATGAGCAGTTCTTC. Encoded protein: CASSLRGGSYNEQFF. The genes are TRBV7-8 and TRBJ2-1; a possible D gene is TRBD2 (5 bases). The CDR3 totals 15 residues. V shed 2 bases and J shed 0 bases, with 8 bases lying between them. Germline assignment: CDR1 SGHVS and CDR2 FQNEAQ. The complete variable domain, with remaining parts taken from reference TRBV7-8 and TRBJ2-1, reads GAGVSQSPRYKVAKRGQDVALRCDPISGHVSLFWYQQALGQGPEFLTYFQNEAQLDKSGLPSDRFFAERPEGSVSTLKIQRTQQEDSAVYLCASSLRGGSYNEQFFGPGTRLTVL.